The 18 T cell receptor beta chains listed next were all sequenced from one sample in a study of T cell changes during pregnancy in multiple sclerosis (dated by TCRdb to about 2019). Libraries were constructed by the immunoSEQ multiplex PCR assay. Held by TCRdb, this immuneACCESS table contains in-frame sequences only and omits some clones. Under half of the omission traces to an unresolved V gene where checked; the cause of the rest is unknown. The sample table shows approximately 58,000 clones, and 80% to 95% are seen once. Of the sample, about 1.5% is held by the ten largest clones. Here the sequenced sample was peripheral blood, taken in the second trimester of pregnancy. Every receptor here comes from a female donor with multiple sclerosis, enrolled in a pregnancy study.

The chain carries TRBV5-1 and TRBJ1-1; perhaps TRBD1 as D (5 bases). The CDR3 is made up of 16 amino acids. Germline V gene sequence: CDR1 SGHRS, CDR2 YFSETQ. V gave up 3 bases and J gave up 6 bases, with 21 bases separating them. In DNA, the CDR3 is TGCGCCAGCAGCTCCCGTCGAGGAGGGGTATTATCTGAAGCTTTCTTT. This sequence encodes CASSSRRGGVLSEAFF.

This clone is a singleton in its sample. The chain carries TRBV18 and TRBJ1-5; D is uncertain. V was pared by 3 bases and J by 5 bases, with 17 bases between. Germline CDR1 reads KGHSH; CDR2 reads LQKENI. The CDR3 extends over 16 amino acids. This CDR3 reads CASSPFDIQVDQPQHF. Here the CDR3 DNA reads TGTGCCAGCTCACCGTTTGACATCCAGGTGGATCAGCCCCAGCATTTT.

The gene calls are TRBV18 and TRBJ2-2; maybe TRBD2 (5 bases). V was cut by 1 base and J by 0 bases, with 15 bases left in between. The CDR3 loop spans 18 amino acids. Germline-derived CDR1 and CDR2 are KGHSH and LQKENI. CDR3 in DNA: TGTGCCAGCTCACCACGAATCTTAGCGTCTTCGAACACCGGGGAGCTGTTTTTT. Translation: CASSPRILASSNTGELFF.

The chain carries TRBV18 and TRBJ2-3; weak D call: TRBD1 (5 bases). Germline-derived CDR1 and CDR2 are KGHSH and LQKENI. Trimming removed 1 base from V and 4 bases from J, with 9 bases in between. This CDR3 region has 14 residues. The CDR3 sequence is CASSPQGISDTQYF. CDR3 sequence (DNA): TGTGCCAGCTCACCACAGGGGATATCAGATACGCAGTATTTT.

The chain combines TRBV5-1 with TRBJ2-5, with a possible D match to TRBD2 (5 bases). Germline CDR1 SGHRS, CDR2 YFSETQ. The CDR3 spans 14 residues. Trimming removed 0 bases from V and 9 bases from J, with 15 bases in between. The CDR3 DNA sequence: TGCGCCAGCAGCTTGGGAGGGATACCCTTGGCCCAGTACTTC. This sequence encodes CASSLGGIPLAQYF.

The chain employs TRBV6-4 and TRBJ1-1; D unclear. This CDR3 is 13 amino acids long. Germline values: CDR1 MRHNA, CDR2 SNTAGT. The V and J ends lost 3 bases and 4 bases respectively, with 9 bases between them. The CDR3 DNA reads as TGTGCCAGCAGTGAGCGGGGTTTCACTGAAGCTTTCTTT. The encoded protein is CASSERGFTEAFF.

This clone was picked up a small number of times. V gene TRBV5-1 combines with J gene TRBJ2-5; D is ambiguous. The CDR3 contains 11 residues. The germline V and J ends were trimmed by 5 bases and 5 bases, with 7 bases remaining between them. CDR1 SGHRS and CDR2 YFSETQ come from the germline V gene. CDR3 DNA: TGCGCCAGCAGTCCCGGGGAGACCCAGTACTTC. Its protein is CASSPGETQYF.

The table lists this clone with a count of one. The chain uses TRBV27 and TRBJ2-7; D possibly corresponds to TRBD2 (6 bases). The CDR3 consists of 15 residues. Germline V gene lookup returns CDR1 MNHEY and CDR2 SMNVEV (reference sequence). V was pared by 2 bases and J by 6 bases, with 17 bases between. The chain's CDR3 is CASSLGWEASGEQYF. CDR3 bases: TGTGCCAGCAGTTTAGGGTGGGAGGCGTCCGGCGAGCAGTACTTC.

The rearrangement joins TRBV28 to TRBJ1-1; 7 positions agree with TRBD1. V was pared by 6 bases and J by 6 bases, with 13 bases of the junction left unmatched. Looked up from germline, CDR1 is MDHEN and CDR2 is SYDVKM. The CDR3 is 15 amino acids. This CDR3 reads CASSFAPGQLSEAFF. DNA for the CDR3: TGTGCCAGCAGCTTTGCGCCGGGACAGCTTTCTGAAGCTTTCTTT. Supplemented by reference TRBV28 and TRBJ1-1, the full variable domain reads DVKVTQSSRYLVKRTGEKVFLECVQDMDHENMFWYRQDPGLGLRLIYFSYDVKMKEKGDIPEGYSVSREKKERFSLILESASTNQTSMYLCASSFAPGQLSEAFFGQGTRLTVV.

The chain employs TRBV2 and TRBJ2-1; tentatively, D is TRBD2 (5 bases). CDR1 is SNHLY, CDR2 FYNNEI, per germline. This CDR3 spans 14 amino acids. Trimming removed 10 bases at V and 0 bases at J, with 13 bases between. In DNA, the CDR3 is TGTGCCACCGTGAGCGGTATCTCCTACAATGAGCAGTTCTTC. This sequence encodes CATVSGISYNEQFF.

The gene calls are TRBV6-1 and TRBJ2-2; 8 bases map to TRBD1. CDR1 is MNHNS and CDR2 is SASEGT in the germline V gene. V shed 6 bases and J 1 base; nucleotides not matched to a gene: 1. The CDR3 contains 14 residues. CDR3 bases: TGTGCCAGCAGGGACAGGGAGAACACCGGGGAGCTGTTTTTT. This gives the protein CASRDRENTGELFF.

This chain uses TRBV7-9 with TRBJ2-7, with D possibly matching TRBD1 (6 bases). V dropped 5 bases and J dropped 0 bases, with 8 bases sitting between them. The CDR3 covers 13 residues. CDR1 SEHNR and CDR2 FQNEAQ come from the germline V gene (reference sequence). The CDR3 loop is CASSGTLSYEQYF. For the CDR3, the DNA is TGTGCCAGCAGCGGGACACTCTCCTACGAGCAGTACTTC.

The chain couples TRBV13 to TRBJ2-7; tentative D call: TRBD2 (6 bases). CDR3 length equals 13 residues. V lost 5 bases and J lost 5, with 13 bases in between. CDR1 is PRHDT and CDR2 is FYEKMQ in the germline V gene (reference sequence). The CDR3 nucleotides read TGTGCCAGCAGCCTCTCGGGGGTGCACGAGCAGTACTTC. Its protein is CASSLSGVHEQYF.

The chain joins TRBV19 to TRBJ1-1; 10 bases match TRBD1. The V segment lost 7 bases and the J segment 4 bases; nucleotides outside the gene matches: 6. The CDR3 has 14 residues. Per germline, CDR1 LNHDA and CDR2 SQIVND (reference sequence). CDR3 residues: CASNEGQGSTEAFF. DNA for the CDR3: TGTGCCAGTAACGAGGGACAGGGGAGCACTGAAGCTTTCTTT.

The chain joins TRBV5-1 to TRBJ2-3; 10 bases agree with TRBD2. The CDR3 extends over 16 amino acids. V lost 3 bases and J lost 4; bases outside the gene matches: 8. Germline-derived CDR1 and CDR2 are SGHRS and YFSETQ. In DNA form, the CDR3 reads TGCGCCAGCAGCTCAATGGGGCTAGCGGGAGCAGATACGCAGTATTTT. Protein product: CASSSMGLAGADTQYF.

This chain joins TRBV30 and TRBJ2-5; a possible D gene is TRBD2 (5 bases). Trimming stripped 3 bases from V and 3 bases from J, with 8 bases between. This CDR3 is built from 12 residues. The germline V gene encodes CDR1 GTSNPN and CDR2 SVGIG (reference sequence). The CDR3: CAWRRGEETQYF. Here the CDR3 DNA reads TGTGCCTGGAGACGGGGAGAAGAGACCCAGTACTTC.

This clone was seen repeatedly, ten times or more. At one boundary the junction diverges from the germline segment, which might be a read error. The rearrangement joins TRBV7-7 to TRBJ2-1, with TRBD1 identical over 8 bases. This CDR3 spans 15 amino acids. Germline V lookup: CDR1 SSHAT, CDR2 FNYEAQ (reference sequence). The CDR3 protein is CASSSGQGGNNEQFF. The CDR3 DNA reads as TGTGCTAGCAGCTCCGGACAGGGTGGTAACAATGAGCAGTTCTTC.

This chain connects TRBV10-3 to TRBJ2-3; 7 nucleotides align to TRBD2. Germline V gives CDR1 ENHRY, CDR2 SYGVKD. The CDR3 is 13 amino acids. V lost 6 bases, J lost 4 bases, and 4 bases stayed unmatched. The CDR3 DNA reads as TGTGCCATCAGCGGACTAGTTGCAGATACGCAGTATTTT. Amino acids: CAISGLVADTQYF.